This T cell receptor (beta chain) was observed in a study of T cell responses to AZD1222 COVID-19 vaccine. Findings of the study overall: Repertoires were collected only later (after the peak T cell response had occurred). In a largely white British group with more females than males, clonal diversity was possibly underestimated.

This clone is a singleton in its sample. Its antigen is currently unknown. Method: immunoSEQ multiplex PCR; TCRdb's copy keeps in-frame clones and lacks some. The table records around 140,000 clones, about 90% of them present only once. The sequencing used peripheral blood, collected 28 days after the second AZD1222 dose. The TCR originated in an adult who received the AZD1222 COVID-19 vaccine.

This CDR3 reads CASSLGTNPTTDTQYF. CDR3 sequence (DNA): TGCGCCAGCAGCCTTGGGACTAATCCGACCACAGATACGCAGTATTTT. The chain uses TRBV5-1 and TRBJ2-3; 7 nucleotides line up with TRBD2. The length of the CDR3 is 16 residues. Germline CDR1 is SGHRS and CDR2 is YFSETQ. Germline trimming cut 4 bases from V and 2 bases from J; bases unmatched to any gene: 10.